Listed below are T cell receptor beta chains from one sample, sequenced in a study of spatial heterogeneity in lung cancer. Via MiXCR, TCRdb re-called the 5' RACE reads, giving one row per CDR3 protein. The table lists around 37,000 distinct CDR3 sequences, roughly 7.2% of them singletons. Material: PBMCs, obtained at surgery. These receptors all come from a female donor with early-stage non-small cell lung cancer. The CDR3 runs from the conserved cysteine through the conserved F or W. The D gene is left open where the match is weak.

TRBV5-4 | TRBD2 | CASSLPRGGDWTGELFF
TRBV7-9 | . | CASALRGRADTQYF
TRBV10-3 | TRBD1 | CAMGQGGTGNTIYF
TRBV3-1 | . | CASSQDRWFQGRAYEQYF
TRBV13 | . | CASSSTRTGTYEQYF
TRBV20-1 | TRBD2 | CSAGLAGAIYNEQFF
TRBV29-1 | TRBD1 | CSGRQGPTYEQYF
TRBV10-3 | TRBD1 | CAIGRGNGADTQYF
TRBV11-2 | . | CASSLRTASYEQYF
TRBV28 | . | CASSSLSLLSYNEQFF
TRBV2 | . | CASSEGRYEQYF
TRBV7-9 | . | CASSLGSGGLAEGYTF
TRBV5-1 | TRBD1 | CASSLTGGGHTEAFF
TRBV9 | . | CASSPQVGTDTQYF
TRBV12-3/TRBV12-4 | TRBD1 | CASTPRDRGRVLFF
TRBV6-1 | . | CASSEWGAETQYF
TRBV5-1 | TRBD2 | CASSLAPLAGGTDTQYF
TRBV5-1 | . | CASSSNVKGEQYF
TRBV29-1 | TRBD1 | CSGGTDYGYAF
TRBV5-1 | . | CASSSTGPYEQYF
TRBV7-2 | TRBD1 | CASSSQTGIGSPLHF
TRBV2 | TRBD2 | CASSGGGTKNEQFF
TRBV9 | TRBD1 | CASRTGQSTGELFF
TRBV4-1 | . | CASSQSPTMNTEAFF
TRBV12-3/TRBV12-4 | TRBD2 | CASSPSGGASYEQFF
TRBV29-1 | . | CSVDWNQETQYF
TRBV7-2 | . | CASSLPGTEQFF
TRBV5-4 | TRBD1 | CASSLQGGSTEAFF
TRBV3-1 | . | CASGLGPSYEQYF